This T cell receptor beta chain was identified during a study of shared clonotypes between healthy human individuals. Looking at the study overall: For every donor, three CD4 naive, three CD4 memory, two CD8 naive and one CD8 memory plates were used. Notes on the study in general: The four-donor shared clonotypes exceeded non-shared clonotypes in generation probability, with non-shared ones scoring lower. Estimated richness values were generally larger in naive subsets than in memory subsets.

The repertoire was sequenced with immunoSEQ multiplex PCR; TCRdb's copy has only in-frame clones and lacks some. The sample records around 2,000,000 clones, about 95% being singletons. It was CD45RO-negative cells, positively selected for CCR7, that made up naive CD8 cells, with terminally differentiated effector memory CD45RA+ cells excluded. In the case of this clone: Its antigen is undetermined.

J gave up 4 bases and V 8 bases, and 15 bases lay outside the gene matches. There are 16 residues in the CDR3. Looked up from germline, CDR1 is LGHNA and CDR2 is YNFKEQ. The sequenced material came from naive CD8+ T cells sorted from blood. The TCR originated in a man aged 18 to 35 in good health. This sequence joins TRBV4-2 and TRBJ2-7; TRBD2 matches 9 bases. CDR3 DNA: TGTGCCAGCGGGCCAATTGCAGGCGGGGGGGCGTACGAGCAGTACTTC. Protein: CASGPIAGGGAYEQYF.